This TCR beta chain was found in a study of blood T cell repertoires in COVID-19 (TCRdb year 2020). Study-level background: Collaborator samples came from the United States, Italy and Spain and covered acute and convalescent phases of COVID-19. The dataset comprised deeply sampled blood TCRbeta repertoires from subjects exposed to, actively infected with, or recovered from COVID-19. The sample metadata nearly always contained a de-identified subject ID, COVID-19 status, age in years and sex. The repertoires were released in a freely available public database intended as a resource for research on the immune response to SARS-CoV-2. The prospective study material was composed of cDNA or gDNA derived from T cells, B-cell-depleted T cells, or PBMCs. Samples came from the ongoing ImmuneRACE study (first 160 participants) plus 1,254 subjects from 6 global collaborators. HLA class I and class II types, where available, came from metadata supplied by the sample provider rather than from assay-based typing.

The immunoSEQ Assay, a bias-controlled multiplex PCR, was used to amplify TCRbeta CDR3 regions from genomic DNA. Per the original workflow: The number of nucleated cells in each sample was estimated by amplification of reference gene primers within the assay. To quantify the absolute abundance of each unique TCRbeta CDR3 rearrangement, sequence reads were collapsed and filtered. Productive Simpson clonality was computed per sample as the square root of Simpson's diversity index over productive rearrangements. The immuneACCESS repertoire file appears here via TCRdb, limited to in-frame rearrangements. These files lack a portion of the clones; in checked studies, under half of the deficit traces to unresolved V genes, and the cause of the others is not known. Clone size and the V and J calls come from that table; the DNA yielded D and trimming. Within this sample are 200,000 to 250,000 clones, with approximately 89% of them counted one time only. About 1.6% of the sample is held by the ten biggest clonotypes.

CDR1 MDHEN and CDR2 SYDVKM are derived from the germline V gene. V was cut back by 6 bases and J by 7 bases, leaving a gap of 9 bases between them. Spanning cysteine to phenylalanine, the CDR3 consists of 11 amino acids. CDR3 DNA is the only sequence kept; it has 33 bases, read in frame from the first base. Results the study describes overall, beyond this receptor: The amount of clinical and demographic metadata varied by source and participant and was provided uncurated.

Concerning this clone: This clone's antigen is unknown. Base qualities are not provided; no much larger clone lies one nucleotide away.

A second Seattle source provided samples from volunteer blood donors who had recovered from COVID-19. Collaborating institutions collected whole blood in K2EDTA tubes following their own protocols. For TCRbeta analysis, collaborator samples were shipped as frozen whole blood, as isolated PBMCs, or as DNA extracted from either sample type. The rearranged segments are TRBV28 and TRBJ1-1, with the D gene not confidently named. The sequenced sample consisted of peripheral blood. The TCR originated in a woman aged 55-70 years who had recovered from COVID-19. The sequenced DNA is TGTGCCAGCAGCTACCAAAATGAAGCTTTCTTT. Its translation is CASSYQNEAFF.